The clone carrying this TCR beta chain has a handful of counts. The sample belongs to a study of response to subunit inactivated influenza vaccine. Germline loops: CDR1 SEHNR, CDR2 FQNEAQ (reference sequence). The CDR3 totals 13 residues. Trimming removed 2 bases at V and 1 base at J, with 5 bases between. TCRdb reanalysed the RT-PCR reads using MiXCR and keeps one entry per CDR3 protein. This sample has roughly 760,000 distinct CDR3 sequences; about 20% occur once, and the top ten carry roughly 10%. The TCR originated in a man in his fifties or sixties who received an inactivated influenza vaccine. The J gene is TRBJ1-2, the V gene TRBV7-9; D is undetermined. This material consisted of PBMCs from blood, taken 4 to 6 days after vaccination. The CDR3 region is CASSLISNYGYTF. CDR3 in DNA: TGTGCCAGCAGCTTAATCAGTAACTATGGCTACACCTTC.